The 15 T cell receptor beta chains below all came from one sample that was sequenced in a study of blood T cell repertoires in COVID-19. Profiling relied on immunoSEQ multiplex PCR, and the TCRdb table lists in-frame clones only, not all of them. The sample comprises some 55,000 clones, around 83% of which are singletons, and under 2% rests with the top ten. The sample was peripheral blood. These receptors came from a woman between 55 and 75 years old with acute or convalescent COVID-19.

The rearrangement links TRBV25-1 to TRBJ2-3, with unresolved D. From germline, CDR1 is MGHDK and CDR2 SYGVNS. This CDR3 spans 12 amino acids. V was clipped by 4 bases and J by 6 bases, with 8 bases between them. In DNA form, the CDR3 reads TGTGCCAGCAGTGTGACTCCGGATACGCAGTATTTT. Its translation: CASSVTPDTQYF.

The rearrangement links TRBV3-1 (or the pseudogene TRBV3-2) to TRBJ2-2; 10 nucleotides agree with TRBD1. Germline V lookup: CDR1 LGHDT, CDR2 YNNKEL (reference sequence). This CDR3 is built from 16 residues. V dropped 4 bases and J dropped 4; count of bases not matched to a gene: 6. This CDR3 reads CASSLWDRGITGELFF. In nucleotides, the CDR3 is TGTGCCAGCAGCCTATGGGACAGGGGCATCACCGGGGAGCTGTTTTTT.

The V and J genes are TRBV18 and TRBJ1-4; D not certain. This CDR3 has 17 amino acids. CDR1 KGHSH and CDR2 LQKENI come from the germline V gene. Trimming cost V 2 bases and J 2 bases, with 15 bases left between them. CDR3 sequence reads: CASSPRRLGRTNEKLFF. The CDR3 bases are TGTGCCAGCTCACCAAGACGGCTGGGGAGGACTAATGAAAAACTGTTTTTT.

The V call is TRBV19, the J call TRBJ1-2, with D possibly matching TRBD1 (5 bases). CDR1 and CDR2 (germline): LNHDA, SQIVND (reference sequence). The CDR3 loop spans 12 amino acids. Deletions cut 6 bases from V and 4 bases from J, with 9 bases between. Written as DNA, the CDR3 is TGTGCCAGTAGGAAAGGGGCCTATGGCTACACCTTC. Amino acids: CASRKGAYGYTF. Full variable domain (rest looked up from reference TRBV19 and TRBJ1-2): DGGITQSPKYLFRKEGQNVTLSCEQNLNHDAMYWYRQDPGQGLRLIYYSQIVNDFQKGDIAEGYSVSREKKESFPLTVTSAQKNPTAFYLCASRKGAYGYTFGSGTRLTVV.

This chain uses TRBV5-1 with TRBJ1-1; 9 nucleotides align to TRBD1. The CDR3 totals 16 residues. V lost 4 bases and J lost 5; bases outside the gene matches: 12. CDR1 and CDR2 (germline): SGHRS, YFSETQ. In DNA form, the CDR3 reads TGCGCCAGCAGCGTAAACTCGGACAGGGGAAGTACTGAAGCTTTCTTT. Protein product: CASSVNSDRGSTEAFF.

The chain couples TRBV18 to TRBJ1-6, with a weak D call TRBD1 (5 bases). CDR1 is KGHSH and CDR2 is LQKENI in the germline V gene. V was cut by 6 bases and J by 7 bases, with 19 bases left in between. CDR3 length: 16 amino acids. The CDR3 loop reads CASSPGGTGHNSPLHF. The CDR3 DNA sequence: TGTGCCAGCTCCCCCGGCGGGACGGGCCACAATTCACCCCTCCACTTT. The full variable domain, with the rest looked up from reference TRBV18 and TRBJ1-6, is NAGVMQNPRHLVRRRGQEARLRCSPMKGHSHVYWYRQLPEEGLKFMVYLQKENIIDESGMPKERFSAEFPKEGPSILRIQQVVRGDSAAYFCASSPGGTGHNSPLHFGNGTRLTVT.

By share of the sample, this clone is medium-sized. The rearrangement uses TRBV19 and TRBJ2-7, with 7 bases matching TRBD2. The V and J ends lost 5 bases and 6 bases, in that order; junction bases with no gene match: 10. Germline V gene data show CDR1 as LNHDA and CDR2 as SQIVND (reference sequence). This CDR3 region has 14 residues. The CDR3 region has the DNA TGTGCCAGTAGTGTGGTGGGAGGGCCAGGCGAGCAGTACTTC. As protein: CASSVVGGPGEQYF. Together with reference TRBV19 and TRBJ2-7, the CDR3 gives the full variable domain: DGGITQSPKYLFRKEGQNVTLSCEQNLNHDAMYWYRQDPGQGLRLIYYSQIVNDFQKGDIAEGYSVSREKKESFPLTVTSAQKNPTAFYLCASSVVGGPGEQYFGPGTRLTVT.

The rearrangement links TRBV2 to TRBJ1-2, with 11 bases aligning to TRBD1. This CDR3 spans 15 amino acids. The germline gives CDR1 SNHLY, CDR2 FYNNEI. Trimming took 4 bases from V and 13 from J; bases not matched to a gene: 14. This CDR3 reads CASSVSPGQGASGTF. CDR3 nucleotides: TGTGCCAGCAGTGTTTCCCCCGGACAGGGGGCTTCCGGCACCTTC.

The rearrangement uses TRBV11-2 and TRBJ2-7, with 7 nucleotides matching TRBD1. Germline trimming cut 7 bases from V and 5 bases from J; bases unmatched to any gene: 8. The CDR3 is made up of 13 amino acids. Germline V gives CDR1 SGHAT, CDR2 FQNNGV. CDR3 nucleotides: TGTGCCAGCACCTCTGACAGGGTCGACGAGCAGTACTTC. It codes for CASTSDRVDEQYF.

The chain has TRBV5-1 and TRBJ1-1, with TRBD1 as a possible D gene (6 bases). Trimming pared 4 bases from V and 2 bases from J, leaving 15 bases between. Germline V CDR1 and CDR2: SGHRS, YFSETQ. The CDR3 spans 15 residues. Here the CDR3 reads CASSAFGQSNTEAFF. The CDR3 coding sequence is TGCGCCAGCAGCGCGTTTGGACAGAGTAACACTGAAGCTTTCTTT.

The J gene is TRBJ1-3, the V gene TRBV4-1; D call uncertain. The germline V gene has CDR1 MGHRA and CDR2 YSYEKL. Between the trimmed V and J ends, which lost 1 base and 4 bases, there was a span of 8 bases. This CDR3 contains 14 residues. CDR3 residues: CASSQGLFGNTIYF. The DNA of the CDR3 is TGCGCCAGCAGCCAAGGACTTTTCGGAAACACCATATATTTT.

The chain links TRBV28 to TRBJ2-4; TRBD2 is a possible D gene (5 bases). The V end was cut by 2 bases, the J end by 7 bases, with 12 bases between. The CDR3 extends over 14 amino acids. Germline CDR1 is MDHEN and CDR2 is SYDVKM. This chain's CDR3 is CASSLVGGGNIQYF. For the CDR3, the DNA is TGTGCCAGCAGTTTAGTGGGTGGCGGGAACATTCAGTACTTC. The variable domain in full, completed from reference TRBV28 and TRBJ2-4, reads DVKVTQSSRYLVKRTGEKVFLECVQDMDHENMFWYRQDPGLGLRLIYFSYDVKMKEKGDIPEGYSVSREKKERFSLILESASTNQTSMYLCASSLVGGGNIQYFGAGTRLSVL.

This clone was seen only once. The chain uses TRBV3-1 (or the pseudogene TRBV3-2) and TRBJ1-5; a possible D gene is TRBD1 (6 bases). This CDR3 spans 16 amino acids. Trimming removed 4 bases from V and 4 bases from J, with 17 bases in between. Germline V gene data show CDR1 as LGHDT and CDR2 as YNNKEL (reference sequence). CDR3 residues: CASSRPSLQGNQPQHF. The CDR3 DNA reads as TGTGCCAGCAGCCGGCCGTCCTTGCAGGGGAATCAGCCCCAGCATTTT.

This clone was seen a single time. The chain links TRBV4-2 to TRBJ2-5, with 9 bases matching TRBD2. V dropped 3 bases and J dropped 5; count of bases not matched to a gene: 13. This CDR3 spans 17 amino acids. Germline CDR1 is LGHNA and CDR2 is YNFKEQ. The CDR3 region is CASSQGSSGSTGETQYF. The CDR3 nucleotides read TGTGCCAGCAGCCAGGGGAGTAGCGGGAGTACGGGGGAGACCCAGTACTTC.

The genes are TRBV28 and TRBJ1-5, with 9 bases that match TRBD1. Germline CDR1 MDHEN, CDR2 SYDVKM. The J segment lost 2 bases and the V segment lost 6 bases, leaving 5 bases of the junction unmatched. The CDR3 spans 15 residues. The CDR3 nucleotides read TGTGCCAGCAGGGTGGGACAGGGAGGCAATCAGCCCCAGCATTTT. Translation: CASRVGQGGNQPQHF.